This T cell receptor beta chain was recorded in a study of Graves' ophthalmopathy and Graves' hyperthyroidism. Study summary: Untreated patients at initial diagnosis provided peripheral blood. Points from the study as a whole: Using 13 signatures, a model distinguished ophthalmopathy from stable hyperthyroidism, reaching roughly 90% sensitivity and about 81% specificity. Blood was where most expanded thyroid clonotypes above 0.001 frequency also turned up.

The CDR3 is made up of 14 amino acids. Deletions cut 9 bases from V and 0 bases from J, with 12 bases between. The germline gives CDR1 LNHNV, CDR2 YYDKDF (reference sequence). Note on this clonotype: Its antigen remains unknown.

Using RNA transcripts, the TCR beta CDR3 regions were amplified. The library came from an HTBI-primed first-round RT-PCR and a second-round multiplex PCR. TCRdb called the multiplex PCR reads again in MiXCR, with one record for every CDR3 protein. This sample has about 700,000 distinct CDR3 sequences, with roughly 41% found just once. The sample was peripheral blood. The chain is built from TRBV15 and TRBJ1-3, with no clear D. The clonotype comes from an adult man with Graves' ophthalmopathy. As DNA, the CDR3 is TGTGCCACGGCACAATCCTACTCTGGAAACACCATATATTTT. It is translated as CATAQSYSGNTIYF.